Here is one T cell receptor beta chain with its context. Its antigen is unidentified. CDR1 and CDR2 (germline): MNHNS, SASEGT. V was clipped by 6 bases and J by 1 base; unmatched bases: 2. The CDR3 is 14 residues long. The data were taken from a study of regulatory T cells in long-lasting Graves disease. General study findings and limits: There were preferences for TRBV28, TRBJ1-2 and TRBJ2-5 in persistent disease.

Relying on iRepertoire HTBI primers and Arm-PCR of CDR3 regions, the team built TCR beta libraries. TCRdb re-derived calls from the multiplex PCR reads in MiXCR, one entry per CDR3 protein. The sample has 390,000 or so distinct CDR3 sequences, approximately 25% seen once; the top ten hold around 30%. The time point here: persistent/refractory GD, antithyroid drugs over 5 years with positive TRAb. PBMC RNA served as the TCR library source. In Xi'an, China, an endocrinology department was the source of patients. The receptor was isolated from a woman in her forties with Graves disease. The gene calls are TRBV6-1 and TRBJ2-2; 7 positions agree with TRBD1. Sequences were derived from peripheral blood mononuclear cells (PBMCs), sampled when the disease was refractory, from a patient treated with antithyroid drugs. In nucleotides, the CDR3 is TGTGCCAGCAGCCACAGGGGGAACACCGGGGAGCTGTTTTTT. This sequence encodes CASSHRGNTGELFF.